This T cell receptor beta chain emerged from a study of T cell responses to AZD1222 COVID-19 vaccine. There are 16 residues in the CDR3. In germline, CDR1 is SGHTA, CDR2 FQGNSA. V gave up 6 bases and J gave up 1 base, with 13 bases separating them. Sequenced by immunoSEQ multiplex PCR; TCRdb stores in-frame clones only, minus some. The profile shows 150,000 to 200,000 clones, around 92% of them singletons. This sample comprised peripheral blood, obtained 28 days after the second AZD1222 dose. This TCR was sampled from an adult who received the AZD1222 COVID-19 vaccine. V gene TRBV7-2 combines with J gene TRBJ1-6; no firm D call. The CDR3 here is CASRLSETSYNSPLHF. CDR3 coding DNA: TGTGCCAGCAGGTTGAGTGAGACTTCCTATAATTCACCCCTCCACTTT.